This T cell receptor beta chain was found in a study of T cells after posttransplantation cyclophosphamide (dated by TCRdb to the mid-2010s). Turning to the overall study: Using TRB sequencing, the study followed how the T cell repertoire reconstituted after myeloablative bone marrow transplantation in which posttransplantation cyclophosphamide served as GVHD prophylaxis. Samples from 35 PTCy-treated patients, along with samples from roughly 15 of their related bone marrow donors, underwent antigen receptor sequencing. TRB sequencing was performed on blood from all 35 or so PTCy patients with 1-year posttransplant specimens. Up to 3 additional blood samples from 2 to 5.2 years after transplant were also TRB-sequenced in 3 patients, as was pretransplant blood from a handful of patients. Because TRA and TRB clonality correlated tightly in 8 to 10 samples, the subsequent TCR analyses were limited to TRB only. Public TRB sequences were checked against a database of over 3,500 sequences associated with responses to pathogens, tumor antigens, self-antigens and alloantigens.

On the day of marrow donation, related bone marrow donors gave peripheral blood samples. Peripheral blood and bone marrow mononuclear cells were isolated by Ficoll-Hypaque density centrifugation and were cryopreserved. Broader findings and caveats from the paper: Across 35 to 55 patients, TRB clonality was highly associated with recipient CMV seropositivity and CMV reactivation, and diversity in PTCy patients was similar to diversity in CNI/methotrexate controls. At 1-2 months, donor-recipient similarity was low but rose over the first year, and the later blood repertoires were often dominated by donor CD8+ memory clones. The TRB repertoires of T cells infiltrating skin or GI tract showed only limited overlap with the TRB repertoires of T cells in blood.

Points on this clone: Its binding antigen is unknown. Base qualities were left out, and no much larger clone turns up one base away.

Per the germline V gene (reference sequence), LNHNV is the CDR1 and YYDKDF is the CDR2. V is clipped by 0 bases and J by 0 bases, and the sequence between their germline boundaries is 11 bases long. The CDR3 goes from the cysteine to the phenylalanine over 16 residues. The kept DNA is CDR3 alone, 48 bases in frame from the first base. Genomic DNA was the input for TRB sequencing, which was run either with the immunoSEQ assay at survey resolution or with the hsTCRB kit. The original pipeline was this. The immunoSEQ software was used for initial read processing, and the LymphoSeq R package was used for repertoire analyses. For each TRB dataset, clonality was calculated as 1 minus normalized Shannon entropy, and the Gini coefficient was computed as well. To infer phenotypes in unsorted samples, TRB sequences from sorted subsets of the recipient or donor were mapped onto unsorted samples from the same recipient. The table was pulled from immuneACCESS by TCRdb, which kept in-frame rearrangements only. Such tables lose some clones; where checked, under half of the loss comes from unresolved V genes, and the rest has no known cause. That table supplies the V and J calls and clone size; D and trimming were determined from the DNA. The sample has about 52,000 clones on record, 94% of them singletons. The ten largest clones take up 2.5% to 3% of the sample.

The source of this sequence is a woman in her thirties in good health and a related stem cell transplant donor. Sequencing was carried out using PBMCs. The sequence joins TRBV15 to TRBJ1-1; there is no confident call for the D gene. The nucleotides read TGTGCCACCAGCAGAGAACGGTACAGCATGAACACTGAAGCTTTCTTT. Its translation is CATSRERYSMNTEAFF.